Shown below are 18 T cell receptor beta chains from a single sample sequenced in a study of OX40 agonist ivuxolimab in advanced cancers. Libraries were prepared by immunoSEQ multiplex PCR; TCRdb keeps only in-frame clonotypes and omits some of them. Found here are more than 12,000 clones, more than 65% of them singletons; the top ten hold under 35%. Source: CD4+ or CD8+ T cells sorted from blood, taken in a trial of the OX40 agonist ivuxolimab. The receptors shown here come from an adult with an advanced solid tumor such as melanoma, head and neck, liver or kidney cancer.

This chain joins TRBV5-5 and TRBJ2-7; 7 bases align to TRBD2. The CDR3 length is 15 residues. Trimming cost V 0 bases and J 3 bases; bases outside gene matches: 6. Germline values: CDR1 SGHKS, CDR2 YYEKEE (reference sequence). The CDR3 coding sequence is TGTGCCAGCAGCTTGGCAGTAGCGGGCCACTACGAGCAGTACTTC. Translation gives CASSLAVAGHYEQYF.

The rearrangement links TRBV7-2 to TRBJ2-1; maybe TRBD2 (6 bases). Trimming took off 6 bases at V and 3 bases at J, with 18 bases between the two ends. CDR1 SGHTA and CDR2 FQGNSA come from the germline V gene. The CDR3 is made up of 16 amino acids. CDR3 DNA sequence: TGTGCCAGCAGTTTCGGGCGCGCGGGGATCTACAATGAGCAGTTCTTC. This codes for CASSFGRAGIYNEQFF.

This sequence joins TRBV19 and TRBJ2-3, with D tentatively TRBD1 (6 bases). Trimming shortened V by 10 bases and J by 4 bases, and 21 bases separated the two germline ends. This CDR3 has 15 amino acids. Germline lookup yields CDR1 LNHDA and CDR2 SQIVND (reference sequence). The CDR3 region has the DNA TGTGCCACCTCGTGGGACACCGTGGACTCAGATACGCAGTATTTT. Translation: CATSWDTVDSDTQYF.

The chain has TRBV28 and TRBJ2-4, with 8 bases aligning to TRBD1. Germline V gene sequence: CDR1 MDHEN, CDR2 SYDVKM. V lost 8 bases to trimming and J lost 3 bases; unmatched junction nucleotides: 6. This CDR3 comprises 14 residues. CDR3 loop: CASDPDRDKNIQYF. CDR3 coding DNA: TGTGCCAGCGATCCGGACAGGGACAAAAACATTCAGTACTTC.

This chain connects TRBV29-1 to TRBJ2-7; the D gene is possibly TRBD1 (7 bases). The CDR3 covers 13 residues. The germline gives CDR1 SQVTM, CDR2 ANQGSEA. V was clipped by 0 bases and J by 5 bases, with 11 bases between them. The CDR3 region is CSVEDTRGDEQYF. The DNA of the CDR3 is TGCAGCGTTGAAGATACCAGGGGGGACGAGCAGTACTTC.

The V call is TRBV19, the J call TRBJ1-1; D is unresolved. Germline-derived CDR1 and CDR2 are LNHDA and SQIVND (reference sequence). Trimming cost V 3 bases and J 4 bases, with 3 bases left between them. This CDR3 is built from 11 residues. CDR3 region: CASSMPTEAFF. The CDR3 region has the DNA TGTGCCAGTAGTATGCCCACTGAAGCTTTCTTT.

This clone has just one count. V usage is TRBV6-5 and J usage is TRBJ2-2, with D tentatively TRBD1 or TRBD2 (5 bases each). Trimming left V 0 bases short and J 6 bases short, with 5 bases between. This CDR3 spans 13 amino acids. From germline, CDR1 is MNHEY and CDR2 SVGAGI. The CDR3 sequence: CASSYSGPGELFF. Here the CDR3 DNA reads TGTGCCAGCAGTTACTCGGGACCCGGGGAGCTGTTTTTT.

This chain's CDR3 is CSVTGTELNGEKLFF. CDR3 bases: TGCAGCGTCACCGGGACAGAATTAAACGGGGAAAAACTGTTTTTT. V usage is TRBV29-1 and J usage is TRBJ1-4; 7 bases map to TRBD1. This CDR3 region has 15 residues. Trimming at V came to 6 bases and at J to 8 bases, leaving 15 bases not matched to a gene. Germline V lookup: CDR1 SQVTM, CDR2 ANQGSEA.

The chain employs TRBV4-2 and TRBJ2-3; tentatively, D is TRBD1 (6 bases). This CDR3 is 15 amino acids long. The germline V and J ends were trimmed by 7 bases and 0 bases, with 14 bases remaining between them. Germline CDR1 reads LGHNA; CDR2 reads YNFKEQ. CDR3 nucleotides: TGTGCCAGCACTCCTGGGACATCTAGCACAGATACGCAGTATTTT. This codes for CASTPGTSSTDTQYF.

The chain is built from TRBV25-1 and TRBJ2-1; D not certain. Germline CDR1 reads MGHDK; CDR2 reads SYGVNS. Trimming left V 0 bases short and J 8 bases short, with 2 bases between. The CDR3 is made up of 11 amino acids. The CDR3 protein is CASSEYYEQFF. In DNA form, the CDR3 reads TGTGCCAGCAGTGAATACTATGAGCAGTTCTTC.

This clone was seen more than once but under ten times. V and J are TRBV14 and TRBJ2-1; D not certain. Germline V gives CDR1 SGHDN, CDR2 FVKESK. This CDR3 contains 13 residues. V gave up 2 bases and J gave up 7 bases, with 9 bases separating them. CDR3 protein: CASSQFSPNEQFF. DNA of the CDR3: TGTGCCAGCAGCCAATTTAGTCCGAATGAGCAGTTCTTC.

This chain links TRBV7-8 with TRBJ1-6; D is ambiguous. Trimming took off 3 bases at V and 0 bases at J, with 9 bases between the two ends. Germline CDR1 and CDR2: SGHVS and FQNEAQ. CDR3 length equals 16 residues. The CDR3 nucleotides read TGTGCCAGCAGCTTGGGCAGCAGCTCCTATAATTCACCCCTCCACTTT. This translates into CASSLGSSSYNSPLHF. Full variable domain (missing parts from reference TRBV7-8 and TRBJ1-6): GAGVSQSPRYKVAKRGQDVALRCDPISGHVSLFWYQQALGQGPEFLTYFQNEAQLDKSGLPSDRFFAERPEGSVSTLKIQRTQQEDSAVYLCASSLGSSSYNSPLHFGNGTRLTVT.

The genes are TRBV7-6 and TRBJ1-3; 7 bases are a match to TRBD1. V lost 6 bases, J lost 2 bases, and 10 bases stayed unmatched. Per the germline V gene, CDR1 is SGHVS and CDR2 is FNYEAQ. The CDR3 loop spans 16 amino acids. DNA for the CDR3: TGTGCCAGCAGTTTCGCAGCCGGACAGGCTGGAAACACCATATATTTT. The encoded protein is CASSFAAGQAGNTIYF.

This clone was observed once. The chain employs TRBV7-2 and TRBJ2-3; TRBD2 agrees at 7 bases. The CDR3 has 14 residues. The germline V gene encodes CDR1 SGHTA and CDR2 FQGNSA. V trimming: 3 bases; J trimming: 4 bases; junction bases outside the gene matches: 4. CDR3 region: CASSLDREADTQYF. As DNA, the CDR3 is TGTGCCAGCAGCTTGGACCGGGAGGCAGATACGCAGTATTTT.

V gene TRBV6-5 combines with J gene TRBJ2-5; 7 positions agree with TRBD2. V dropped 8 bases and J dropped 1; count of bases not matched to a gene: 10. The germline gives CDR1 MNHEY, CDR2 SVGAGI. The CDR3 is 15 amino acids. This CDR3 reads CASSLGGGTQETQYF. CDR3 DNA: TGTGCCAGCTCCCTGGGGGGGGGAACCCAAGAGACCCAGTACTTC.

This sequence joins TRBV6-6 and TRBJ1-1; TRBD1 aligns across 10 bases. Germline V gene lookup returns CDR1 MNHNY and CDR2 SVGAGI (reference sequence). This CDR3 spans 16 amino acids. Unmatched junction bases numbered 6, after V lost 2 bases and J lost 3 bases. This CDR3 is CASSYGQGGWYTEAFF. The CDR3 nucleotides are TGTGCCAGCAGTTACGGACAGGGGGGTTGGTACACTGAAGCTTTCTTT.

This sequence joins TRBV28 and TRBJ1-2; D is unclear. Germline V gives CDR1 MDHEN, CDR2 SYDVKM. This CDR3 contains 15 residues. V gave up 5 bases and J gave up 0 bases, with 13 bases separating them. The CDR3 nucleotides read TGTGCCAGCAGTCCTCTTCTATGGTCTAACTATGGCTACACCTTC. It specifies CASSPLLWSNYGYTF.

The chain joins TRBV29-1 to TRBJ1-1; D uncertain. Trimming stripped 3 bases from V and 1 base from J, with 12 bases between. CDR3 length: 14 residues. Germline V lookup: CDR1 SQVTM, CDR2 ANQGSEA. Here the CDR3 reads CSVDTRLGNTEAFF. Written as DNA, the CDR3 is TGCAGCGTTGACACCCGGCTAGGGAACACTGAAGCTTTCTTT. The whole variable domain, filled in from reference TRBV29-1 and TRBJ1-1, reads SAVISQKPSRDICQRGTSLTIQCQVDSQVTMMFWYRQQPGQSLTLIATANQGSEATYESGFVIDKFPISRPNLTFSTLTVSNMSPEDSSIYLCSVDTRLGNTEAFFGQGTRLTVV.